This TCR beta chain was identified in a study of beta chain features in type 1 diabetes. Investigators reverse transcribed all isolated RNA, so they sequenced expressed TCRB transcripts. Clones were sequenced by immunoSEQ multiplex PCR, and TCRdb holds only the in-frame ones, with some missing. The table has about 620,000 clones, 15% to 19% seen once. Study-wide results and caveats: PCR may have favored shorter templates equally in patients and controls.

About this clone itself: Antigen: not known.

Between the trimmed V and J ends, which lost 4 bases and 3 bases, there was a span of 8 bases. Germline assignment: CDR1 SGHRS and CDR2 YFSETQ. CDR3 length equals 13 residues. The receptor was derived from a man younger than 30 in good health. Sequenced: naive CD4+ T cells from blood. This sequence joins TRBV5-1 and TRBJ1-5; D is unclear. CDR3 DNA: TGCGCCAGCAGCACCGGGTTCAATCAGCCCCAGCATTTT. This gives the protein CASSTGFNQPQHF.